Given below is one TCR beta chain in context. The antigen is undetermined. Time point reported: pre-sensitization, week 0. Treatment reported: therapeutic diphenylcyclopropenone sensitization with weekly scalp DPC. People who gave samples had alopecia, were 18 to 70 years old, and were suitable for DPC. This sample is part of a study of human T cells and chemical hapten exposure. Across the whole study: An area of 2 cm by about 2.2 cm on upper inner arm skin received 2% DPC for sensitization.

CDR3 length: 16 residues. Germline assignment: CDR1 KGHSH and CDR2 LQKENI. The V segment lost 1 base and the J segment 9 bases; nucleotides outside the gene matches: 9. TCRdb re-analysed the RACE reads in MiXCR, keeping a single row per CDR3 protein. The sample yields about 350,000 distinct CDR3 sequences, around 5.5% seen once. Study-wide results and caveats: Versus controls, expanded TCRs had significantly more large CDR3 similarity clusters. More PT1 expanded TCRs went with higher patch test scores.

The chain recombines TRBV18 with TRBJ2-1, with 10 bases identical to TRBD2. This specimen was whole blood, taken in connection with sensitization to the hapten diphenylcyclopropenone (DPC). The clonotype was recovered from a woman between 18 and 29 years old with alopecia areata. Some clones in this sample may be carry-over from other donors' samples. The CDR3 bases are TGTGCCAGCTCACCACTGATTAGCGGGGGGCCGGGTGAGCAGTTCTTC. Amino acid sequence: CASSPLISGGPGEQFF.